The 27 T cell receptor beta chains below come from one sample, sequenced in a study of neurological immune-mediated disorders. Time point meaning: technical triplicate 1. Each CDR3 protein gets one entry after TCRdb re-called the 5' RACE reads with MiXCR. Among 35,000 to 40,000 distinct CDR3 sequences listed, approximately 12% were seen once. What was sequenced was PBMCs. These receptors all stem from a man in his sixties with HTLV-1-associated myelopathy (HAM/TSP).

In this sample, this clonotype turned up many times. The genes are TRBV5-1 and TRBJ2-1; D perhaps matches TRBD2 (5 bases). Germline CDR1 is SGHRS and CDR2 is YFSETQ. The CDR3 totals 13 residues. With 3 bases removed from V and 1 base from J, the gap between germline ends came to 5 bases. This CDR3 reads CASSWRSYNEQFF. CDR3 nucleotide sequence: TGCGCCAGCAGCTGGAGGTCCTACAATGAGCAGTTCTTC.

This clonotype was seen at least ten times. V is TRBV5-1 and J is TRBJ2-3; possibly TRBD1 for D (5 bases). Germline V gene data show CDR1 as SGHRS and CDR2 as YFSETQ. The CDR3 totals 14 residues. V was trimmed by 1 base and J by 3 bases, leaving 9 bases between them. CDR3 loop: CASSLLQVTDTQYF. The CDR3 nucleotides are TGCGCCAGCAGCTTGCTACAGGTTACAGATACGCAGTATTTT.

This clonotype was counted many times. This chain joins TRBV29-1 and TRBJ2-5, with a possible D match to TRBD2 (6 bases). Trimming removed 6 bases from V and 5 bases from J, with 19 bases in between. The CDR3 runs to 14 residues. Germline V CDR1 and CDR2: SQVTM, ANQGSEA. The CDR3 region is CSVLLGGDGETQYF. For the CDR3, the DNA is TGCAGCGTCCTCCTCGGCGGGGACGGGGAGACCCAGTACTTC.

The table lists this clonotype with many counts. The chain uses TRBV15 and TRBJ2-5; D gene uncertain. The germline V gene encodes CDR1 LNHNV and CDR2 YYDKDF (reference sequence). The ends were cut back, 4 bases at V and 2 bases at J, with 8 bases in the middle. This CDR3 is built from 13 residues. In nucleotides, the CDR3 is TGTGCCACCAGCAAAACACCTCAAGAGACCCAGTACTTC. It encodes CATSKTPQETQYF.

This clonotype appeared many times. This chain uses TRBV4-1 with TRBJ2-7, with TRBD2 matching 14 bases. The CDR3 has 15 amino acids. Germline loops: CDR1 MGHRA, CDR2 YSYEKL. The J segment lost 7 bases and the V segment lost 4 bases, leaving 6 bases of the junction unmatched. The CDR3 sequence is CASSPGLAGVGEQYF. The CDR3, as DNA: TGCGCCAGCAGCCCGGGACTAGCGGGAGTCGGGGAGCAGTACTTC.

Many counts were recorded for this clonotype. V usage is TRBV7-9 and J usage is TRBJ1-1; no reliable D call. CDR1 and CDR2 (germline): SEHNR, FQNEAQ (reference sequence). Trimming pared 5 bases from V and 6 bases from J, leaving 13 bases between. The CDR3 consists of 13 residues. CDR3 region: CASSPNRSPEAFF. In DNA form, the CDR3 reads TGTGCCAGCAGCCCAAACAGATCCCCTGAAGCTTTCTTT.

This clonotype showed up many times. CDR3 coding DNA: TGTGCCAGCAGCAACACAGGGGGATCCTATAATTCACCCCTCCACTTT. Its protein is CASSNTGGSYNSPLHF. The V and J genes are TRBV12-3 or TRBV12-4 and TRBJ1-6, with TRBD1 matching 8 bases. V shed 6 bases and J 1 base; nucleotides not matched to a gene: 5. The CDR3 spans 16 residues.

This clonotype was seen many times. The CDR3 loop is CASSPRAGSFYGYTF. CDR3 bases: TGTGCCAGCAGCCCGAGGGCAGGGAGTTTTTATGGCTACACCTTC. The rearrangement uses TRBV12-3 or TRBV12-4 and TRBJ1-2; TRBD1 is a possible D gene (5 bases). Trimming stripped 6 bases from V and 5 bases from J, with 19 bases between. This CDR3 has 15 residues.

This clonotype showed up many times. The chain has TRBV11-2 and TRBJ2-7, with D hard to call. Deletions cut 0 bases from V and 0 bases from J, with 9 bases between. The CDR3 is 15 amino acids. Per the germline V gene, CDR1 is SGHAT and CDR2 is FQNNGV. The CDR3 loop is CASSLEPSDSYEQYF. For the CDR3, the DNA is TGTGCCAGCAGCTTAGAACCCTCGGACTCCTACGAGCAGTACTTC.

This clonotype was picked up many times. This sequence joins TRBV5-1 and TRBJ2-4; 8 positions agree with TRBD2. The ends lost 4 bases at V and 5 bases at J; junction bases unmatched: 11. Germline V gives CDR1 SGHRS, CDR2 YFSETQ. The CDR3 totals 16 residues. The CDR3 DNA reads TGCGCCAGCAGCGAAGGAGGGGGACTAGTAGAAAACATTCAGTACTTC. Amino acids: CASSEGGGLVENIQYF. Full variable domain (remainder filled in from reference TRBV5-1 and TRBJ2-4): KAGVTQTPRYLIKTRGQQVTLSCSPISGHRSVSWYQQTPGQGLQFLFEYFSETQRNKGNFPGRFSGRQFSNSRSEMNVSTLELGDSALYLCASSEGGGLVENIQYFGAGTRLSVL.

This clonotype was counted many times. The rearrangement joins TRBV20-1 to TRBJ1-4; D remains unclear. CDR3 length: 15 residues. The germline V gene has CDR1 DFQATT and CDR2 SNEGSKA (reference sequence). The V end was cut by 5 bases, the J end by 0 bases, with 13 bases between. The CDR3 loop is CSAGVEMTTNEKLFF. As DNA, the CDR3 is TGCAGTGCTGGGGTTGAGATGACAACTAATGAAAAACTGTTTTTT.

This clonotype is medium-sized (0.01 to 0.1%) within its sample. The chain's CDR3 is CASSFQGEINEQFF. The CDR3 region has the DNA TGTGCCAGCAGCTTTCAGGGGGAGATCAATGAGCAGTTCTTC. This chain uses TRBV7-9 with TRBJ2-1; 7 bases align to TRBD1. Germline V gives CDR1 SEHNR, CDR2 FQNEAQ (reference sequence). The V segment lost 3 bases and the J segment 6 bases; nucleotides outside the gene matches: 5. This CDR3 comprises 14 residues.

This clonotype has at least ten counts. The chain links TRBV10-3 to TRBJ1-2; D might be TRBD1 (5 bases). The CDR3 loop spans 12 amino acids. CDR1 ENHRY and CDR2 SYGVKD come from the germline V gene. V was pared by 4 bases and J by 6 bases, with 9 bases between. The CDR3 loop is CAISATGDGYTF. For the CDR3, the DNA is TGTGCCATCAGTGCCACAGGTGATGGCTACACCTTC.

This clonotype occurred many times. This chain uses TRBV5-1 with TRBJ2-5, with D unclear. The ends were cut back, 4 bases at V and 2 bases at J, with 12 bases in the middle. This CDR3 region has 14 residues. CDR1 and CDR2 from the germline V gene are SGHRS and YFSETQ. As DNA, the CDR3 is TGCGCCAGCAGCCCAAGGACCGATCAAGAGACCCAGTACTTC. Amino acid sequence: CASSPRTDQETQYF.

The table lists this clonotype with many counts. V usage is TRBV12-3 or TRBV12-4 and J usage is TRBJ1-2, with no clear D. The germline V and J ends were trimmed by 3 bases and 6 bases, with 17 bases remaining between them. The CDR3 is made up of 15 amino acids. The chain's CDR3 is CASSFLQEVKDGYTF. CDR3 DNA: TGTGCCAGCAGTTTTCTTCAGGAGGTTAAGGATGGCTACACCTTC.

This clonotype was seen repeatedly, ten times or more. The V call is TRBV3-1, the J call TRBJ1-2; D unclear. The CDR3 length is 15 residues. Per the germline V gene, CDR1 is LGHDT and CDR2 is YNNKEL (reference sequence). The germline V and J ends were trimmed by 0 bases and 7 bases, with 15 bases remaining between them. CDR3 sequence (DNA): TGTGCCAGCAGCCAAGACGGCCAGACCCCCGGTGGCTACACCTTC. It yields the protein CASSQDGQTPGGYTF.

The chain employs TRBV5-1 and TRBJ2-2; D is undetermined. V lost 6 bases and J 6 bases, leaving 0 bases between the germline ends. Per germline, CDR1 SGHRS and CDR2 YFSETQ. The CDR3 sequence is 9 residues long. In DNA, the CDR3 is TGCGCCAGCACCGGGGAGCTGTTTTTT. It translates to CASTGELFF. The whole variable domain, filled in from reference TRBV5-1 and TRBJ2-2, reads KAGVTQTPRYLIKTRGQQVTLSCSPISGHRSVSWYQQTPGQGLQFLFEYFSETQRNKGNFPGRFSGRQFSNSRSEMNVSTLELGDSALYLCASTGELFFGEGSRLTVL.

There are many counts of this clonotype. The chain joins TRBV29-1 to TRBJ2-1, with TRBD1 matching over 8 bases. The CDR3 spans 14 residues. CDR1 SQVTM and CDR2 ANQGSEA come from the germline V gene. J lost 6 bases, V lost 5 bases, and 9 bases had no gene match. Here the CDR3 reads CSVSIMDRANEQFF. The CDR3, as DNA: TGCAGCGTTTCCATCATGGACAGGGCCAATGAGCAGTTCTTC.

Many counts were recorded for this clonotype. The V and J genes are TRBV5-1 and TRBJ2-1; 10 nucleotides line up with TRBD2. Germline CDR1 is SGHRS and CDR2 is YFSETQ. V gave up 3 bases and J gave up 1 base; unmatched junction bases: 4. The CDR3 has 16 amino acids. This chain's CDR3 is CASSWVLAGSYNEQFF. Here the CDR3 DNA reads TGCGCCAGCAGCTGGGTACTAGCGGGATCCTACAATGAGCAGTTCTTC.

This chain links TRBV5-6 with TRBJ2-5; maybe TRBD1 (7 bases). V lost 4 bases and J lost 3, with 22 bases in between. CDR3 size: 17 residues. Germline values: CDR1 SGHDT, CDR2 YYEEEE. The DNA for the CDR3 is TGTGCCAGCAGCATGGCCGCGGGACAGCGTTACAAAGAGACCCAGTACTTC. It specifies CASSMAAGQRYKETQYF.

This clonotype was found many times. CDR3 bases: TGTGCCAGCAGCCCCGGACTAGCGGGAGGCACTCTATATGAGCAGTTCTTC. Protein: CASSPGLAGGTLYEQFF. V is TRBV14 and J is TRBJ2-1, with 14 bases aligning to TRBD2. Trimming removed 4 bases from V and 8 bases from J; junction bases left unmatched: 10. The CDR3 sequence is 17 residues long. Germline V gene sequence: CDR1 SGHDN, CDR2 FVKESK.

This clonotype was counted ten times or more. The chain combines TRBV28 with TRBJ2-7; TRBD1 or TRBD2 may be the D gene (6 bases each). V gave up 1 base and J gave up 4 bases, with 14 bases separating them. Looked up from germline, CDR1 is MDHEN and CDR2 is SYDVKM. There are 15 residues in the CDR3. The CDR3 region has the DNA TGTGCCAGCAGTTTATCTCGCAGGGGAGGATACGAGCAGTACTTC. It codes for CASSLSRRGGYEQYF.

Of note for this clonotype: An end of the junction differs from the germline gene, which may be a read error. The genes are TRBV10-3 and TRBJ2-2; TRBD2 aligns across 8 bases. This CDR3 region has 14 residues. Germline V gene sequence: CDR1 ENHRY, CDR2 SYGVKD. The CDR3 bases are TGTGCCGCGCGGGAGGCTTCGAACACCTGGGAGCTGTATTTT. Translated, it gives CAAREASNTWELYF.

At least ten counts were recorded for this clonotype. This chain links TRBV5-4 with TRBJ2-7, with 7 bases identical to TRBD1. The V and J ends lost 0 bases and 2 bases, in that order; junction bases with no gene match: 2. This CDR3 has 14 amino acids. The germline CDR1 and CDR2 sequences are SGHNT and YYREEE (reference sequence). The CDR3 DNA reads TGTGCCAGCAGCTTGGGGGGACAGACCTACGAGCAGTACTTC. Its translation: CASSLGGQTYEQYF.

This clonotype was counted ten times or more. This chain uses TRBV24-1 with TRBJ1-1; possibly TRBD1 for D (5 bases). The ends were cut back, 4 bases at V and 3 bases at J, with 14 bases in the middle. This CDR3 has 15 amino acids. The germline gives CDR1 KGHDR, CDR2 SFDVKD. The CDR3 loop reads CATSDPGRGHTEAFF. The CDR3 DNA reads as TGTGCCACCAGTGACCCGGGTAGGGGACACACTGAAGCTTTCTTT.

Here the CDR3 DNA reads TGCGCCAGCTACAACGGCGGGGGGCATGGGGAGACCCAGTACTTC. Protein product: CASYNGGGHGETQYF. This chain joins TRBV5-1 and TRBJ2-5, with 8 bases fitting TRBD2. After removal of 7 bases from V and 5 bases from J, the junction contained 13 bases not matched to a gene. The germline V gene has CDR1 SGHRS and CDR2 YFSETQ. This CDR3 region has 15 residues.

Many counts were recorded for this clonotype. CDR3 loop: CASSQFRDEQFF. The CDR3 DNA reads as TGTGCCAGCAGCCAATTCCGGGATGAGCAGTTCTTC. The V gene is TRBV3-1, the J gene TRBJ2-1; D remains ambiguous. Germline V gene lookup returns CDR1 LGHDT and CDR2 YNNKEL (reference sequence). V dropped 2 bases and J dropped 8 bases, with 7 bases sitting between them. This CDR3 has 12 residues.